The 17 T cell receptor beta chains below come from one sample, sequenced in a study of CD8+ T cells in alopecia areata. After isolation, RNA underwent reverse transcription to generate cDNA as the sequencing template. The method was immunoSEQ multiplex PCR; TCRdb's version includes in-frame clones alone and lacks a portion of them. The sample includes about 300,000 clones, none of them occurring once. Researchers sorted pooled cutaneous lymph node cells on the basis of CD4, CD8alpha, NKG2D, NKG2ACE and other markers. Sequenced sample: CD4+ T cells sorted from a lymph node. The source of these receptors is a C3H/HeJ mouse with alopecia areata. This strain has MHC haplotype H2-k.

Note on this clone: The germline and genes are mouse ones. The read gets to within 4 residues of the CDR3 end, and the germline J gene fills in the rest. The chain is built from TRBV19 and TRBJ2-7; no reliable D call. V was pared by 1 base and J by 0 bases, with 5 bases between. The CDR3 extends over 13 amino acids. Germline values: CDR1 FNHDT, CDR2 SITEND (reference sequence). The DNA read from the CDR3 is TGTGCCAGCAGTATAAAGTACTCCTAT. Amino acids: CASSIKYSY. The whole CDR3 is CASSIKYSYEQYF.

This clone came up a few times. Gene names and germline refer to mouse. The read is 4 residues too short to cover the CDR3 end, so that end is filled in from the germline J gene. V usage is TRBV5 and J usage is TRBJ2-7; a weak D match, TRBD1 (7 bases). The germline V gene has CDR1 LGHNA and CDR2 YNLKQL (reference sequence). The CDR3 runs 15 residues. Incomplete CDR3 DNA: TGTGCCAGCAGCCAAGAAGGGAGGGGGCGGGAT. Protein product: CASSQEGRGRD. In full, the CDR3 reads CASSQEGRGRDEQYF.

Regarding this clone: The listed genes are named as in mouse. The CDR3 DNA, read in part, is TGCACCTGCAGTGCCACTGGGGGGGCGATTGCT. This translates into CTCSATGGAIA. Given in full, the CDR3 is CTCSATGGAIAEQFF. V gene TRBV1 combines with J gene TRBJ2-1, with 11 bases lining up with TRBD2. Sequencing ends 4 residues short of the CDR3 end; the germline J gene provides the rest. Trimming took 3 bases from V and 6 from J; bases not matched to a gene: 4. CDR3 length equals 15 residues. CDR1 and CDR2 (germline): NSQYPW, LRSPGD (reference sequence).

Remarks on this clone: Mouse names are used for the genes. CDR3 bases read: TGTGCCAGCAGCTGGGGGACAGGGGGCTCC. Encoded protein: CASSWGTGGS. The full CDR3 reads CASSWGTGGSDYTF. The V call is TRBV19, the J call TRBJ1-2; 11 nucleotides align to TRBD1. The read ends 4 residues before the CDR3 terminus; that terminus is restored from the germline J gene. Germline V CDR1 and CDR2: FNHDT, SITEND (reference sequence). This CDR3 comprises 14 residues. The trim removed 5 bases at V and 4 bases at J, leaving 4 bases unmatched.

As concerns this clone: A much larger clone differs from this one at a single base, so this may be a read error. The gene names here belong to mouse. The CDR3 is cut off 4 residues early in the read; its end comes from the germline J gene. This chain links TRBV13-1 with TRBJ2-1, with D uncertain. The CDR3 has 12 amino acids. V lost 5 bases to trimming and J lost 3 bases, with 6 bases between them. Germline CDR1 and CDR2: NSHNY and SYGAGN. CDR3 amino acids: CASRNSYAEQFF. The covered CDR3 bases are TGTGCCAGCAGGAACAGCTATGCT.

There are many counts of this clone. This may arise from a read error, as a much more abundant clone is one base away. The genes are named according to mouse. The DNA ends 4 residues before the CDR3 does, and the rest of the CDR3 is filled in from the germline J gene. Other DNA sequences within the sample encode an identical CDR3. The chain uses TRBV13-1 and TRBJ2-3; D may be TRBD1 (6 bases). In germline, CDR1 is NSHNY, CDR2 SYGAGN. The V gene lost 5 bases and the J gene lost 0 bases, with 10 bases spanning the gap. The CDR3 has 14 amino acids. CDR3 DNA, as far as it was read: TGTGCCAGCAGAGGGACAACTAGTGCAGAA. Translating it yields CASRGTTSAE. The full CDR3 protein reads CASRGTTSAETLYF.

This clone has more than one count but fewer than ten. Genes and germline are mouse. The CDR3 is CASATANTEVFF. CDR3 DNA (partial): TGTGCCAGCGCGACAGCAAACACA. The J gene is TRBJ1-1, the V gene TRBV13-1; TRBD1 might be the D (5 bases). The CDR3 goes on 4 residues after the read ends, and that part is filled in from the germline J gene. The V end was cut by 7 bases, the J end by 0 bases, with 7 bases between. This CDR3 contains 12 residues. Germline CDR1 and CDR2: NSHNY and SYGAGN.

In its sample, this clone was seen a few times. Here the gene names and germline are mouse. Partial CDR3 DNA: TGTGCCAGCAGTATCCCAGGGGGCGAC. This translates into CASSIPGGD. The CDR3 as a whole reads CASSIPGGDDYTF. The chain employs TRBV19 and TRBJ1-2; 8 bases line up with TRBD1. Read sequence stops 4 residues before the CDR3 end, and the germline J gene provides the missing end. Germline CDR1 reads FNHDT; CDR2 reads SITEND (reference sequence). This CDR3 has 13 residues.

Remarks on this clone: Germline and genes: mouse. The read stops 4 residues short of the end of the CDR3; the missing end is completed from the germline J gene. V usage is TRBV1 and J usage is TRBJ2-5, with 11 bases aligning to TRBD2. Trimming removed 1 base from V and 3 bases from J; junction bases left unmatched: 3. Germline CDR1 is NSQYPW and CDR2 is LRSPGD (reference sequence). The CDR3 length is 16 residues. CDR3 sequence reads: CTCSAVDWGGQDTQYF. The sequenced CDR3 bases are TGCACCTGCAGTGCAGTAGACTGGGGGGGTCAAGAC.

This clone was counted only a few times. Mouse gene names apply. The read terminates 4 residues ahead of where the CDR3 ends, so the germline J gene completes it. The chain joins TRBV19 to TRBJ2-7; no firm D call. The CDR3 loop spans 12 amino acids. Germline-derived CDR1 and CDR2 are FNHDT and SITEND (reference sequence). CDR3 loop: CASSKTTYEQYF. CDR3 DNA, as far as it was read: TGTGCCAGCAGTAAGACAACTTAT.

This clone was found a few times. These gene names are mouse names. The read finishes 4 residues shy of the CDR3 end, and the germline J gene is used to complete it. The gene calls are TRBV13-3 and TRBJ2-1; TRBD2 aligns across 8 bases. Germline CDR1 NNHDY, CDR2 SYVADS. Germline trimming cut 3 bases from V and 3 bases from J; bases unmatched to any gene: 2. The CDR3 covers 14 residues. The covered CDR3 bases are TGTGCCAGCAGTGTACTGGGGGTCTATGCT. This codes for CASSVLGVYA. The CDR3 reads in full as CASSVLGVYAEQFF.

To note about this clone: These gene names are mouse names. The read comes to an end 4 residues before the CDR3 does, leaving the germline J gene to fill in the end. The J gene is TRBJ2-1, the V gene TRBV13-3; tentative D call: TRBD1 (6 bases). CDR3 length equals 14 residues. CDR1 is NNHDY, CDR2 SYVADS, per germline. The ends were cut back, 7 bases at V and 0 bases at J, with 11 bases in the middle. CDR3 sequence: CASQGQYNYAEQFF. CDR3 DNA (partial): TGTGCCAGCCAAGGACAGTATAACTATGCT.

This clone occurred a few times. Gene and germline names: mouse. Read sequence stops 4 residues before the CDR3 end, and the germline J gene provides the missing end. The identical CDR3 is also encoded by other nucleotide sequences in the sample. The chain carries TRBV13-3 and TRBJ2-7; possible D gene TRBD2, 5 bases. The germline V gene encodes CDR1 NNHDY and CDR2 SYVADS. V lost 0 bases, J lost 1 base, and 5 bases lay in between. The CDR3 is 13 residues long. CDR3 sequence reads: CASSDAGSYEQYF. The CDR3 bases that were read are TGTGCCAGCAGTGATGCTGGGTCCTAT.

This clone was found a few times. Gene names and germline refer to mouse. Read coverage stops 4 residues before the CDR3 terminus; the germline J gene supplies the remainder. In the same sample, other DNA sequences code for this CDR3. The rearrangement links TRBV5 to TRBJ2-5; 9 bases agree with TRBD1. This CDR3 comprises 14 residues. Germline CDR1 LGHNA, CDR2 YNLKQL (reference sequence). The sequenced part of the CDR3 DNA is TGTGCCAGCAGCCGAGGACAGGGGCGAGAC. As protein: CASSRGQGRD. The whole CDR3 reads CASSRGQGRDTQYF.

As to this clone: Gene and germline names: mouse. The observed sequence ends 4 residues before the CDR3 terminus, with the missing tail filled in from the germline J gene. The sample contains more than one DNA sequence encoding this CDR3. The chain has TRBV13-1 and TRBJ2-3, with TRBD2 matching 8 bases. Per the germline V gene, CDR1 is NSHNY and CDR2 is SYGAGN. The CDR3 has 15 amino acids. The ends lost 5 bases at V and 1 base at J; junction bases unmatched: 6. The CDR3 sequence: CASSGDWGGAETLYF. Partial CDR3 DNA: TGTGCCAGCAGCGGAGACTGGGGCGGTGCAGAA.

With regard to this clone: Germline and genes: mouse. Sequencing ends 4 residues short of the CDR3 end; the germline J gene provides the rest. This chain joins TRBV13-3 and TRBJ2-1, with 10 bases lining up with TRBD2. With 0 bases clipped from V and 0 bases from J, the junction kept 3 bases outside the gene matches. The CDR3 contains 17 residues. Germline lookup yields CDR1 NNHDY and CDR2 SYVADS. Here the CDR3 reads CASSDGLGGPNYAEQFF. The part of the CDR3 DNA that was read is TGTGCCAGCAGTGATGGGCTGGGGGGGCCTAACTATGCT.

Remarks on this clone: Gene names denote mouse genes. The read halts 4 residues ahead of the CDR3 end, with the missing end drawn from the germline J gene. The chain combines TRBV17 with TRBJ2-7; 9 bases are a match to TRBD1. There are 12 residues in the CDR3. Per the germline V gene, CDR1 is MNHDT and CDR2 is YYDKIL. CDR3 sequence: CASRGDRDEQYF. The DNA read from the CDR3 is TGTGCTAGCAGAGGGGACAGGGAT.